This note documents a single TCR beta chain sequence. The method was immunoSEQ multiplex PCR; TCRdb's version includes in-frame clones alone and lacks a portion of them. The data contain approximately 76,000 clones, 88% of them singletons. The data stem from a study of blood T cell repertoires in COVID-19. Study at large: Spain, Italy and the United States supplied samples that represented acute and convalescent COVID-19. PBMCs, B-cell-depleted T cells, or T cells provided the cDNA or gDNA that made up the material.

The CDR3 has 13 residues. Germline V gives CDR1 MNHEY, CDR2 SVGAGI. Trimming stripped 6 bases from V and 1 base from J, with 9 bases between. The chain links TRBV6-5 to TRBJ1-1, with D unclear. The sequence derives from a human donor in a cohort sampled during active COVID-19. Sequences were obtained from peripheral blood. CDR3 region: CASRQNRNTEAFF. CDR3 sequence (DNA): TGTGCCAGCAGACAAAACAGGAACACTGAAGCTTTCTTT.